This T cell receptor (beta chain) was identified during a study of patients and donors after allogeneic stem cell transplantation. This clonotype has at least ten counts. TCRdb independently ran MiXCR on the RT-PCR reads; one entry per CDR3 protein. The sample has 150,000 to 250,000 distinct CDR3 sequences, 40% to 45% seen once. The receptor was derived from a human donor who was either an allogeneic HSCT recipient or a stem cell or donor lymphocyte infusion donor (not recorded which). It is not recorded whose cells these are; they may come from a transplant donor. Sequencing was carried out using blood, either unsorted or a sorted T cell fraction (not recorded which).

The CDR3 sequence is CSAPRGLIYGYTF. CDR3 DNA: TGCAGTGCTCCTAGGGGGCTGATTTATGGCTACACCTTC. The rearrangement links TRBV20-1 to TRBJ1-2, with 7 nucleotides matching TRBD1. The length of the CDR3 is 13 residues. The J segment lost 5 bases and the V segment lost 5 bases, leaving 8 bases of the junction unmatched. The germline gives CDR1 DFQATT, CDR2 SNEGSKA (reference sequence).